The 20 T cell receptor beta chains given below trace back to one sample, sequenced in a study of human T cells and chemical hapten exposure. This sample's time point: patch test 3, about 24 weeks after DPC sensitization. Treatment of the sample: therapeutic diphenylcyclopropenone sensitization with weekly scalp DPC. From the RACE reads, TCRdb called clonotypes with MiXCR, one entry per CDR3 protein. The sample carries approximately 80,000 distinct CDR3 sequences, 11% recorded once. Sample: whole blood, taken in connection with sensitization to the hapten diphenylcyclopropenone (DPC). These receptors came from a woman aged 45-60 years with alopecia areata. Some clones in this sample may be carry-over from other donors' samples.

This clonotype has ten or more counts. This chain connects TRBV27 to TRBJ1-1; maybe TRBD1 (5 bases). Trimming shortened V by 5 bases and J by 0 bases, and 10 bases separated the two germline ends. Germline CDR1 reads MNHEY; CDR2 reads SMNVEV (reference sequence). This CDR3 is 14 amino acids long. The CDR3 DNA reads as TGTGCCAGCAGTGCGATGGGGCTGAACACTGAAGCTTTCTTT. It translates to CASSAMGLNTEAFF.

The CDR3: CASSQGGLYEQYF. In DNA, the CDR3 is TGCGCCAGCAGCCAGGGGGGCCTCTACGAGCAGTACTTC. The chain joins TRBV4-1 to TRBJ2-7, with D possibly called TRBD1 or TRBD2 (6 bases each). Germline V gives CDR1 MGHRA, CDR2 YSYEKL. V shed 3 bases and J shed 3 bases, with 9 bases lying between them. This CDR3 comprises 13 residues.

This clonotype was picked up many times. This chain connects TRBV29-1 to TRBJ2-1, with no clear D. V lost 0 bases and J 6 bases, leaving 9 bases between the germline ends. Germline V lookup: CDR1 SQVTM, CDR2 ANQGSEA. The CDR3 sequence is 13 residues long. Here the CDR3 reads CSVEDKPTNEQFF. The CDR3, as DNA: TGCAGCGTTGAAGATAAACCAACCAATGAGCAGTTCTTC.

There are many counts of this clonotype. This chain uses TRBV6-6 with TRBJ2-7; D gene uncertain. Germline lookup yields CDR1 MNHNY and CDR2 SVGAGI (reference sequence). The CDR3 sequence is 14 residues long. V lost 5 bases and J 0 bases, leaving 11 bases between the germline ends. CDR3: CASSPGGPSYEQYF. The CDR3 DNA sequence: TGTGCCAGCAGTCCTGGCGGACCCTCCTACGAGCAGTACTTC.

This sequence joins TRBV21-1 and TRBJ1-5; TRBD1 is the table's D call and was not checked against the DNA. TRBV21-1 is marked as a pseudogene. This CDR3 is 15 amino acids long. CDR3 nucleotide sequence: TGTGCCAGCAGCGAACGACAGGGCCAGGGGCAGCCCCAGCATTTT. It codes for CASSERQGQGQPQHF.

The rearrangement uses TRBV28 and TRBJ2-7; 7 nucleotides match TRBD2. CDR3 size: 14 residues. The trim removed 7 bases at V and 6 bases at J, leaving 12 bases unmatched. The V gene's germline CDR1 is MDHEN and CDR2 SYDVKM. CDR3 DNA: TGTGCCAGCACAGTCCCGGGACGGGGGGTCGAGCAGTACTTC. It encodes CASTVPGRGVEQYF.

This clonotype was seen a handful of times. The CDR3 sequence: CASSLRMEHGYTF. In DNA form, the CDR3 reads TGTGCCAGCAGTTTAAGGATGGAGCATGGCTACACCTTC. The J gene is TRBJ1-2, the V gene TRBV27; no firm D call. The V and J ends lost 2 bases and 6 bases respectively, with 10 bases between them. CDR1 and CDR2 from the germline V gene are MNHEY and SMNVEV (reference sequence). CDR3 length: 13 amino acids.

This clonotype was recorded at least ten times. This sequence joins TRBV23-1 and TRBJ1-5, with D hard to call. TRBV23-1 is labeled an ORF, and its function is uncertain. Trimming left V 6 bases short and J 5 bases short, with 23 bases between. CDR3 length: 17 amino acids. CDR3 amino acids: CASRDHLPGPFYQPQHF. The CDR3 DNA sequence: TGCGCCAGCAGGGATCATTTACCGGGCCCCTTTTATCAGCCCCAGCATTTT.

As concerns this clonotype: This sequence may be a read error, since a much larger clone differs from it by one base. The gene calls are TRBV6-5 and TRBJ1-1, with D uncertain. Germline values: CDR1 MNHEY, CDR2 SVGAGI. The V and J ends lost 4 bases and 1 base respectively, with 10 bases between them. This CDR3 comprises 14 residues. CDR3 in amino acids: CASSSRMGNTEAFF. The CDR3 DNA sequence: TGTGCCAGCAGTTCGAGGATGGGGAACACTGAAGCTTTCTTT.

In DNA form, the CDR3 reads TGTGCCAGCACTAATCTAGATGCGCTAAGCACAGATACGCAGTATTTT. Amino acids: CASTNLDALSTDTQYF. The chain couples TRBV27 to TRBJ2-3; no clear D. Germline V gives CDR1 MNHEY, CDR2 SMNVEV (reference sequence). The CDR3 sequence is 16 residues long. Trimming took off 7 bases at V and 0 bases at J, with 17 bases between the two ends.

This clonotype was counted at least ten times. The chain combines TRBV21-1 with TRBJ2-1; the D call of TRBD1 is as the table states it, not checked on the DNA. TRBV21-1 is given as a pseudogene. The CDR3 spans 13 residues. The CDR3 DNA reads TGTGCCAGCCCCAGACAGGGCCCCGATGAGCAGTTCTTC. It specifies CASPRQGPDEQFF.

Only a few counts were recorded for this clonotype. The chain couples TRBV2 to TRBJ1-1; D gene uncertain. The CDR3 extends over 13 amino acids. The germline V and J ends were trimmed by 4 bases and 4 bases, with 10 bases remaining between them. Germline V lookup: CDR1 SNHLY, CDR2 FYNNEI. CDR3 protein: CASSVQDGTEAFF. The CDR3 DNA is TGTGCCAGCAGTGTTCAGGACGGCACTGAAGCTTTCTTT.

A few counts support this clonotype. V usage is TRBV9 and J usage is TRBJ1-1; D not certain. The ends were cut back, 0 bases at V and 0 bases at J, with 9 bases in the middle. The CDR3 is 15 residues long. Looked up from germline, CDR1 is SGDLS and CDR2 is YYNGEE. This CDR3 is CASSVEPAVNTEAFF. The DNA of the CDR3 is TGTGCCAGCAGCGTAGAGCCAGCCGTGAACACTGAAGCTTTCTTT.

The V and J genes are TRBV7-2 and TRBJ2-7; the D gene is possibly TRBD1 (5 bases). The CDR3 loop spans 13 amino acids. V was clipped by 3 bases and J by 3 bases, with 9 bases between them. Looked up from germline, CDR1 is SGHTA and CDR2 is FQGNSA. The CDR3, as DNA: TGTGCCAGCAGCTTTAAAGGGGACTACGAGCAGTACTTC. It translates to CASSFKGDYEQYF.

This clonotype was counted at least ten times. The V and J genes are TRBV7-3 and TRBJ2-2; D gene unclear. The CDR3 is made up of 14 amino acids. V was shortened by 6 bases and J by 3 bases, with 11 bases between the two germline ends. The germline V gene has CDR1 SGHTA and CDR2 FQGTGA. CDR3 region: CASSPGPHTGELFF. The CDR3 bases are TGTGCCAGCAGTCCCGGGCCCCACACCGGGGAGCTGTTTTTT. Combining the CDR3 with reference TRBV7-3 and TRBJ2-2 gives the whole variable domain GAGVSQTPSNKVTEKGKYVELRCDPISGHTALYWYRQSLGQGPEFLIYFQGTGAADDSGLPNDRFFAVRPEGSVSTLKIQRTERGDSAVYLCASSPGPHTGELFFGEGSRLTVL.

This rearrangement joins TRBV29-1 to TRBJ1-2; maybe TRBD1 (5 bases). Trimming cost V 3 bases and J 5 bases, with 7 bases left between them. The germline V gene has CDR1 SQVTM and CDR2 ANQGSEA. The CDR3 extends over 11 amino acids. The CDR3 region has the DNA TGCAGCGTTGATCGACAGTATGGCTACACCTTC. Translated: CSVDRQYGYTF.

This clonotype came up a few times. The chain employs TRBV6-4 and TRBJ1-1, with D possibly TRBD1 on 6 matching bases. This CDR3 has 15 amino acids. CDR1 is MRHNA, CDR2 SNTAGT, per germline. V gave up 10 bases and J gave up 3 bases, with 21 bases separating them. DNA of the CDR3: TGTGCCATGCAACCCGTCGAGGGGGACGACACTGAAGCTTTCTTT. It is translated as CAMQPVEGDDTEAFF.

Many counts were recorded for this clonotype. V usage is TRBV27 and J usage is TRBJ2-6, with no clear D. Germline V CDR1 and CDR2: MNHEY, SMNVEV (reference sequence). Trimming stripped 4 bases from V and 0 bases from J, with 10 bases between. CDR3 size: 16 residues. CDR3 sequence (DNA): TGTGCCAGCAGTTCAACCGGGCTCTCTGGGGCCAACGTCCTGACTTTC. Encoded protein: CASSSTGLSGANVLTF.

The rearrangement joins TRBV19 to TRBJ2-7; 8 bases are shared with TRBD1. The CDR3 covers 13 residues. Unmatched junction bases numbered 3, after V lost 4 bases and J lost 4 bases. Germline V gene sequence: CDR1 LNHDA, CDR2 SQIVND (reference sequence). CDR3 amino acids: CASSKGQAYEQYF. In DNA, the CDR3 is TGTGCCAGTAGTAAGGGACAGGCGTACGAGCAGTACTTC.

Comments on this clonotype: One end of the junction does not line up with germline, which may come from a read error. The CDR3 DNA reads TGCAGTGCGAGAGGGGGAATTGGCTACACCTTC. Protein sequence: CSARGGIGYTF. The J gene is TRBJ1-2, the V gene TRBV20-1; D is perhaps TRBD1 (6 bases). The CDR3 loop spans 11 amino acids. Germline CDR1 and CDR2: DFQATT and SNEGSKA (reference sequence).